The 32 T cell receptor beta chains listed next were all sequenced from one sample in a study of post-analysis software for immune sequencing data. Findings and caveats of the study: Five TRBV segments, including TRBV5-6, TRBV5-1 and TRBV20-1, were more frequent in patients than controls.

Researchers reported that TCR beta cDNA libraries carried unique molecular identifiers. Using its own MiXCR run on the PCR reads, TCRdb lists one record per CDR3 protein. The sample includes 250,000 to 300,000 distinct CDR3 sequences, about 40% of them seen just once. These receptors' antigens are unknown. The material sequenced was blood. The receptors derive from a girl aged 5 to 17 with multiple sclerosis.

This rearrangement joins TRBV20-1 to TRBJ2-1, with TRBD2 identical over 9 bases. Germline loops: CDR1 DFQATT, CDR2 SNEGSKA (reference sequence). The CDR3 is 13 amino acids. V lost 3 bases, J lost 7 bases, and 4 bases stayed unmatched. In DNA, the CDR3 is TGCAGTGCTAGGAGAGCGGGAGGTAATGAGCAGTTCTTC. It yields the protein CSARRAGGNEQFF.

V is TRBV9 and J is TRBJ2-6; 7 bases align to TRBD2. Trimming took 0 bases from V and 3 from J; bases not matched to a gene: 12. The length of the CDR3 is 19 residues. CDR1 is SGDLS and CDR2 is YYNGEE in the germline V gene. Written as DNA, the CDR3 is TGTGCCAGCAGCGTAGAAGCGGGACCCTCCCTCGGTGGGGCCAACGTCCTGACTTTC. Protein sequence: CASSVEAGPSLGGANVLTF.

This clonotype appeared a few times. This may be a read error, as it is one base from a much larger clone. This rearrangement joins TRBV5-6 to TRBJ2-4, with D uncertain. Per the germline V gene, CDR1 is SGHDT and CDR2 is YYEEEE. The ends were cut back, 4 bases at V and 0 bases at J, with 5 bases in the middle. This CDR3 has 13 residues. CDR3 amino acids: CASSHGAKNIQYF. The CDR3 DNA reads TGTGCCAGCAGCCACGGAGCCAAAAACATTCAGTACTTC. The full variable domain, in which reference TRBV5-6 and TRBJ2-4 provide the parts outside the CDR3, is DAGVTQSPTHLIKTRGQQVTLRCSPKSGHDTVSWYQQALGQGPQFIFQYYEEEERQRGNFPDRFSGHQFPNYSSELNVNALLLGDSALYLCASSHGAKNIQYFGAGTRLSVL.

This clonotype was picked up many times. This sequence joins TRBV7-2 and TRBJ2-5, with D tentatively TRBD1 (7 bases). V lost 1 base and J 2 bases, leaving 17 bases between the germline ends. There are 17 residues in the CDR3. Looked up from germline, CDR1 is SGHTA and CDR2 is FQGNSA. The CDR3 is CASSLGPGQAGQETQYF. The CDR3 bases are TGTGCCAGCAGCTTAGGTCCCGGACAGGCGGGGCAAGAGACCCAGTACTTC. Using reference TRBV7-2 and TRBJ2-5 for the parts outside the CDR3, the full variable domain is GAGVSQSPSNKVTEKGKDVELRCDPISGHTALYWYRQSLGQGLEFLIYFQGNSAPDKSGLPSDRFSAERTGGSVSTLTIQRTQQEDSAVYLCASSLGPGQAGQETQYFGPGTRLLVL.

This clonotype was observed at least ten times. This chain links TRBV7-3 with TRBJ1-6; D not certain. Germline V gene data show CDR1 as SGHTA and CDR2 as FQGTGA. Trimming left V 0 bases short and J 8 bases short, with 8 bases between. The CDR3 totals 14 residues. This CDR3 reads CASSLTLEDSPLHF. The CDR3, as DNA: TGTGCCAGCAGCTTAACGTTGGAGGATTCACCCCTCCACTTT.

This chain links TRBV29-1 with TRBJ1-1, with D unresolved. Trimming pared 2 bases from V and 2 bases from J, leaving 9 bases between. CDR1 is SQVTM and CDR2 is ANQGSEA in the germline V gene. There are 13 residues in the CDR3. CDR3 protein: CSVEKKLNTEAFF. In nucleotides, the CDR3 is TGCAGCGTTGAAAAGAAACTAAACACTGAAGCTTTCTTT.

At least ten counts were recorded for this clonotype. This chain connects TRBV13 to TRBJ2-3; 7 bases match TRBD1. Germline lookup yields CDR1 PRHDT and CDR2 FYEKMQ (reference sequence). The CDR3 loop spans 16 amino acids. The junction had 7 bases not matched to a gene; V was cut back by 1 base and J by 3 bases. The CDR3 region has the DNA TGTGCCAGCAGCTTAGCACCCAGGGGGAAAACAGATACGCAGTATTTT. This sequence encodes CASSLAPRGKTDTQYF.

In its sample, this clonotype was seen a few times. This chain joins TRBV20-1 and TRBJ2-1; D unclear. Germline loops: CDR1 DFQATT, CDR2 SNEGSKA (reference sequence). Trimming stripped 6 bases from V and 6 bases from J, with 18 bases between. This CDR3 has 14 residues. CDR3 sequence (DNA): TGCAGTGCCCCCGCTCTTCGGGCAGGCAATGAGCAGTTCTTC. Amino acids: CSAPALRAGNEQFF.

The CDR3 here is CASSPGTDVSNQPQHF. CDR3 nucleotides: TGCGCCAGCAGCCCCGGGACAGACGTTAGCAATCAGCCCCAGCATTTT. V gene TRBV10-2 combines with J gene TRBJ1-5; TRBD1 matches at 7 bases. This CDR3 comprises 16 residues. V trimming: 6 bases; J trimming: 0 bases; junction bases outside the gene matches: 8. Germline V lookup: CDR1 WSHSY, CDR2 SAAADI.

This clonotype was counted between two and nine times. This may come from a read error, since a much larger clone is one base off. The CDR3 coding sequence is TGCGCCAGCAGCTTGGCCGCGTTGAATGAGCAGTACTTC. Translating it yields CASSLAALNEQYF. The chain couples TRBV5-1 to TRBJ2-1; D unclear. The J call may be wrong; the DNA end is better matched by TRBJ2-7. Looked up from germline, CDR1 is SGHRS and CDR2 is YFSETQ. The CDR3 contains 13 residues.

This clonotype was detected many times. The V call is TRBV20-1, the J call TRBJ2-3; TRBD2 matches at 9 bases. The CDR3 sequence is 14 residues long. J gave up 0 bases and V 6 bases, and 4 bases lay outside the gene matches. CDR1 and CDR2 (germline): DFQATT, SNEGSKA (reference sequence). The CDR3 protein is CSAILAGSTDTQYF. CDR3 DNA sequence: TGCAGTGCGATTCTAGCGGGAAGCACAGATACGCAGTATTTT.

This clonotype was detected many times. The DNA for the CDR3 is TGTGCCAGCAGCTTAGGCCTAGTCGGGAACACAGATACGCAGTATTTT. Its protein is CASSLGLVGNTDTQYF. The chain uses TRBV7-8 and TRBJ2-3, with D possibly being TRBD2 (5 bases). V lost 1 base, J lost 2 bases, and 13 bases lay in between. CDR3 length equals 16 residues. Germline CDR1 reads SGHVS; CDR2 reads FQNEAQ.

This clonotype has ten or more counts. V is TRBV7-6 and J is TRBJ2-3; the D call may be TRBD1 or TRBD2 (7 bases each). Germline V gene sequence: CDR1 SGHVS, CDR2 FNYEAQ. This CDR3 is built from 16 residues. The V end was cut by 1 base, the J end by 2 bases, with 13 bases between. CDR3 protein: CASSLGQGGFTDTQYF. The CDR3 DNA reads TGTGCCAGCAGCTTAGGGCAGGGGGGGTTCACAGATACGCAGTATTTT.

There are many counts of this clonotype. The rearrangement links TRBV5-1 to TRBJ2-7, with D uncertain. The CDR3 runs to 13 residues. Germline lookup yields CDR1 SGHRS and CDR2 YFSETQ. Trimming shortened V by 0 bases and J by 6 bases, and 10 bases separated the two germline ends. CDR3 sequence reads: CASSLAVEGEQYF. The CDR3 bases are TGCGCCAGCAGCTTGGCCGTCGAAGGCGAGCAGTACTTC.

This clonotype was recorded at least ten times. The V and J genes are TRBV29-1 and TRBJ1-2; D remains ambiguous. The CDR3 runs 15 residues. CDR1 is SQVTM and CDR2 is ANQGSEA in the germline V gene. V lost 4 bases and J lost 3, with 18 bases in between. CDR3 nucleotides: TGCAGCGTTGGAAGGGTTGGGTCCGGAGACTATGGCTACACCTTC. This codes for CSVGRVGSGDYGYTF.

The sample holds many counts of this clonotype. The rearrangement uses TRBV20-1 and TRBJ2-7; D possibly corresponds to TRBD1 (5 bases). The V and J ends lost 3 bases and 0 bases respectively, with 9 bases between them. This CDR3 has 13 amino acids. The germline V gene has CDR1 DFQATT and CDR2 SNEGSKA (reference sequence). The CDR3, as DNA: TGCAGTGCTAGGGCAGGGTCCTCCTACGAGCAGTACTTC. It specifies CSARAGSSYEQYF.

This clonotype was recorded a few times. The rearrangement uses TRBV19 and TRBJ1-1; D is ambiguous. Germline CDR1 is LNHDA and CDR2 is SQIVND (reference sequence). V shed 5 bases and J shed 0 bases, with 7 bases lying between them. The CDR3 has 13 residues. The CDR3: CASSVTLNTEAFF. The CDR3 DNA reads TGTGCCAGTAGTGTAACATTGAACACTGAAGCTTTCTTT.

This clonotype showed up just once. A much larger clone sits a single nucleotide away, making a read error possible. The V call is TRBV5-1, the J call TRBJ1-4; D not certain. Germline V gene lookup returns CDR1 SGHRS and CDR2 YFSETQ. This CDR3 spans 14 amino acids. This CDR3 reads CASSLGGDAEKRFF. DNA of the CDR3: TGCGCCAGCAGCTTGGGGGGTGACGCTGAAAAACGGTTTTTT.

This clonotype was detected ten times or more. This sequence joins TRBV12-3 or TRBV12-4 and TRBJ2-3; TRBD1 matches at 7 bases. This CDR3 comprises 13 residues. J was trimmed by 7 bases and V by 6 bases; bases with no gene match: 7. CDR3 coding DNA: TGTGCCAGCAGGAGACAGGGAAAAAATACGCAGTATTTT. Translating it yields CASRRQGKNTQYF.

This clonotype was seen ten or more times. J is TRBJ1-2 and V is TRBV2; the match to TRBD1 covers 9 bases. CDR1 is SNHLY, CDR2 FYNNEI, per germline. The CDR3 has 12 amino acids. The V segment lost 8 bases and the J segment 4 bases; nucleotides outside the gene matches: 2. This CDR3 reads CASGTGIYGYTF. In nucleotides, the CDR3 is TGTGCCAGCGGGACAGGGATCTATGGCTACACCTTC.

This clonotype occurred many times. The genes are TRBV27 and TRBJ2-1; possibly TRBD2 for D (7 bases). CDR3 length: 19 amino acids. The germline V gene has CDR1 MNHEY and CDR2 SMNVEV (reference sequence). With 3 bases removed from V and 2 bases from J, the gap between germline ends came to 23 bases. The CDR3 sequence is CASSFRGGGSGVTYNEQFF. CDR3 bases: TGTGCCAGCAGTTTTAGAGGGGGGGGGTCAGGGGTCACCTACAATGAGCAGTTCTTC.

This clonotype was detected ten times or more. The gene calls are TRBV20-1 and TRBJ1-2; tentative D call: TRBD1 (6 bases). CDR1 and CDR2 (germline): DFQATT, SNEGSKA (reference sequence). V lost 0 bases to trimming and J lost 6 bases, with 17 bases between them. CDR3 length equals 15 residues. In DNA form, the CDR3 reads TGCAGTGCTAGAGATTGGGGCAGGGGTGGCGATGGCTACACCTTC. Protein sequence: CSARDWGRGGDGYTF.

This clonotype was counted at least ten times. This chain links TRBV20-1 with TRBJ2-7, with TRBD1 identical over 8 bases. The CDR3 totals 12 residues. Per germline, CDR1 DFQATT and CDR2 SNEGSKA (reference sequence). CDR3 coding DNA: TGCAGGAAGGACAGGGTCTCCTACGAGCAGTACTTC. Translation gives CRKDRVSYEQYF.

In this sample, this clonotype turned up many times. J is TRBJ2-3 and V is TRBV10-3; perhaps TRBD2 as D (6 bases). The germline V and J ends were trimmed by 8 bases and 2 bases, with 14 bases remaining between them. Germline V CDR1 and CDR2: ENHRY, SYGVKD. This CDR3 is 14 amino acids long. CDR3 sequence (DNA): TGTGCCATCGGTCGGGAGCCCCCCACAGATACGCAGTATTTT. Translated, it gives CAIGREPPTDTQYF.

This clonotype was seen at least ten times. The CDR3 here is CASSPIAGAEAFF. The CDR3 DNA follows: TGTGCCAGCAGTCCCATAGCGGGGGCTGAAGCTTTCTTT. J is TRBJ1-1 and V is TRBV12-3 or TRBV12-4; possibly TRBD1 for D (5 bases). V was clipped by 5 bases and J by 6 bases, with 13 bases between them. CDR3 size: 13 residues.

This clonotype has only one observation. V gene TRBV7-8 combines with J gene TRBJ2-3; 10 bases line up with TRBD1. The ends lost 6 bases at V and 6 bases at J; junction bases unmatched: 12. Per germline, CDR1 SGHVS and CDR2 FQNEAQ. This CDR3 has 16 residues. Written as DNA, the CDR3 is TGTGCCAGCAGACCCCTACAGGGACAGGGGAGGGATACGCAGTATTTT. Protein: CASRPLQGQGRDTQYF.

This clonotype was found many times. The CDR3 sequence is CASSYSGAGGYNEQFF. CDR3 nucleotides: TGTGCCAGCAGTTACTCTGGGGCGGGGGGATACAATGAGCAGTTCTTC. This chain links TRBV6-5 with TRBJ2-1; TRBD2 aligns across 8 bases. Germline CDR1 MNHEY, CDR2 SVGAGI. After removal of 0 bases from V and 4 bases from J, the junction contained 5 bases not matched to a gene. The CDR3 contains 16 residues.

As for this clonotype: This clone may be a read error of a much larger clone one base away. The rearrangement uses TRBV7-9 and TRBJ2-3, with 12 bases that match TRBD2. The CDR3 sequence is 17 residues long. Germline assignment: CDR1 SEHNR and CDR2 FQNEAQ (reference sequence). The CDR3 sequence: CAGSSSGTSGSTDTQYF. For the CDR3, the DNA is TGTGCCGGCAGCTCCTCCGGGACTAGCGGGAGCACAGATACGCAGTATTTT.

This clonotype came up a few times. The J gene is TRBJ1-3, the V gene TRBV28; possibly TRBD1 for D (5 bases). V lost 7 bases, J lost 4 bases, and 20 bases lay in between. The CDR3 extends over 16 amino acids. Germline CDR1 is MDHEN and CDR2 is SYDVKM. The chain's CDR3 is CASTARGRVPGNTIYF. CDR3 nucleotide sequence: TGTGCCAGCACCGCCCGGGGGAGGGTCCCCGGAAACACCATATATTTT.

This clonotype was detected only a few times. This chain joins TRBV29-1 and TRBJ2-1, with a tentative D call TRBD1 (6 bases). CDR1 and CDR2 from the germline V gene are SQVTM and ANQGSEA. Between the trimmed V and J ends, which lost 0 bases and 10 bases, there was a span of 16 bases. The CDR3 is made up of 14 amino acids. This chain's CDR3 is CSVEDWTTGNEQFF. In DNA, the CDR3 is TGCAGCGTTGAAGATTGGACAACAGGGAACGAGCAGTTCTTC.

The V call is TRBV7-9, the J call TRBJ2-5; possibly TRBD2 for D (6 bases). Germline CDR1 reads SEHNR; CDR2 reads FQNEAQ (reference sequence). This CDR3 comprises 15 residues. The V end lost 5 bases, the J end lost 2 bases, and 15 bases lay between the germline ends. The CDR3 DNA follows: TGTGCCAGCAGCATTGAACCGGGACTTCAAGAGACCCAGTACTTC. The encoded protein is CASSIEPGLQETQYF.

As concerns this clonotype: A much larger clone differs by one base, so this may be a read error. The V gene is TRBV4-3, the J gene TRBJ2-1; D is perhaps TRBD2 (6 bases). CDR3 length: 15 amino acids. V gave up 4 bases and J gave up 6 bases, with 16 bases separating them. Germline V CDR1 and CDR2: LGHNA, YSLEER. The CDR3 reads CASSLTSRSSNEQFF. The CDR3 DNA reads as TGCGCCAGCAGCCTCACTAGCCGGAGCTCCAATGAGCAGTTCTTC.